This T cell receptor beta chain appears in the sequencing data of a study of blood T cells in healthy people across ages. Only a few counts were recorded for this clonotype. The antigen remains unidentified. Whole-study results and caveats: The unsorted PBMCs prevented any conclusive comparison of naive versus antigen-experienced cells. With naive T cell percentage, TCR beta diversity showed a strong correlation.

V was clipped by 1 base and J by 1 base, with 10 bases between them. The CDR3 loop spans 14 amino acids. In germline, CDR1 is DFQATT, CDR2 SNEGSKA (reference sequence). Using a J-beta primer mix together with a sample-barcoded 5' primer, a second PCR was run for about 7 to 12 cycles. TCRdb analysed the 5' RACE reads with MiXCR anew, one entry per CDR3 protein. The sample includes 1.5 million to 2 million distinct CDR3 sequences, roughly 30% of them seen just once. The TCR comes from a woman aged 25 to 39 in good health. The gene calls are TRBV20-1 and TRBJ1-1; D is undetermined. Material: blood. CDR3 sequence reads: CSARGQVGNTEAFF. DNA of the CDR3: TGCAGTGCTAGAGGCCAAGTGGGGAACACTGAAGCTTTCTTT.